These 5 T cell receptor beta chains came from one sample sequenced in a study of blood T cells in healthy people across ages. Primed by a sample-barcoded 5' primer and a J-beta primer mix, a second PCR proceeded for roughly 6 to 12 cycles. TCRdb re-called the 5' RACE reads through MiXCR, storing one row per CDR3 protein. The table shows about 1.4 million distinct CDR3 sequences, with approximately 59% occurring only once. The sample comprised blood. The receptors were gathered from a young man in good health.

This chain joins TRBV7-9 and TRBJ1-2; D is unresolved. There are 15 residues in the CDR3. The V end lost 3 bases, the J end lost 1 base, and 12 bases lay between the germline ends. CDR1 and CDR2 (germline): SEHNR, FQNEAQ (reference sequence). Written as DNA, the CDR3 is TGTGCCAGCAGCTTTAAAGAAAACCTTAACTATGGCTACACCTTC. It translates to CASSFKENLNYGYTF.

This clonotype was seen more than once but under ten times. The V call is TRBV4-3, the J call TRBJ2-1, with 11 bases identical to TRBD2. The germline CDR1 and CDR2 sequences are LGHNA and YSLEER. Trimming cost V 4 bases and J 6 bases; bases outside gene matches: 8. The CDR3 is 16 amino acids. The CDR3 loop reads CASSLGSGTSGNEQFF. In nucleotides, the CDR3 is TGCGCCAGCAGCCTGGGTTCCGGGACTAGCGGCAATGAGCAGTTCTTC.

The V and J genes are TRBV20-1 and TRBJ2-1, with 8 bases lining up with TRBD2. J was trimmed by 4 bases and V by 2 bases; bases with no gene match: 7. Germline V gene sequence: CDR1 DFQATT, CDR2 SNEGSKA (reference sequence). The CDR3 length is 15 residues. CDR3 protein: CSARRLAGIYNEQFF. CDR3 nucleotides: TGCAGTGCTAGACGATTAGCGGGAATTTACAATGAGCAGTTCTTC.

The chain carries TRBV7-8 and TRBJ2-7; TRBD1 agrees at 10 bases. Germline V gives CDR1 SGHVS, CDR2 FQNEAQ. CDR3 length equals 16 residues. Germline trimming cut 4 bases from V and 2 bases from J; bases unmatched to any gene: 8. CDR3: CASSSLPGQGTYEQYF. CDR3 DNA sequence: TGTGCCAGCAGCTCACTACCGGGACAGGGGACCTACGAGCAGTACTTC.

The chain couples TRBV5-1 to TRBJ2-7, with D tentatively TRBD1 (5 bases). V lost 0 bases to trimming and J lost 5 bases, with 12 bases between them. This CDR3 has 14 amino acids. Germline V gene data show CDR1 as SGHRS and CDR2 as YFSETQ. CDR3 sequence: CASSLARGNDEQYF. CDR3 DNA: TGCGCCAGCAGCTTGGCAAGGGGTAACGACGAGCAGTACTTC.